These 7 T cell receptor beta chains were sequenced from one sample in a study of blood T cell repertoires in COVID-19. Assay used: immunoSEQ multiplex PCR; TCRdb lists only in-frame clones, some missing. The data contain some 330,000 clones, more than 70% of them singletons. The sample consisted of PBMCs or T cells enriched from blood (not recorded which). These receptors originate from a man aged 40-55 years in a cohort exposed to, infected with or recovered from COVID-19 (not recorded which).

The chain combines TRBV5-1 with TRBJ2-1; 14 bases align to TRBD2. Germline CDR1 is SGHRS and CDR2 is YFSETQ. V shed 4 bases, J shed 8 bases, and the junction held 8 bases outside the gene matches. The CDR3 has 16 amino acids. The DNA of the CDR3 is TGCGCCAGCAGCGTTACGACTAGCGGGAGGGGCGATGAGCAGTTCTTC. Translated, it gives CASSVTTSGRGDEQFF.

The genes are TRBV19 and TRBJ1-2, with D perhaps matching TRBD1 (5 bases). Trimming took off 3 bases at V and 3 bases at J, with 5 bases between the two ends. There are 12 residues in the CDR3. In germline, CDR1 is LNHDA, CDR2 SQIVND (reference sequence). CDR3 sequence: CASSMGHYGYTF. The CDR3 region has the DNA TGTGCCAGTAGTATGGGGCACTATGGCTACACCTTC.

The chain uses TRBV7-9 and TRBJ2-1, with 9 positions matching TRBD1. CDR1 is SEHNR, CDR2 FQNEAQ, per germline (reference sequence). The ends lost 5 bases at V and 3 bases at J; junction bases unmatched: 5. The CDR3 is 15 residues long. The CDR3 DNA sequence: TGTGCCAGCAGCCTGGGACAGGGCAGCTACAATGAGCAGTTCTTC. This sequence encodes CASSLGQGSYNEQFF. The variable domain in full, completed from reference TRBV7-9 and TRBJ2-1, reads DTGVSQNPRHKITKRGQNVTFRCDPISEHNRLYWYRQTLGQGPEFLTYFQNEAQLEKSRLLSDRFSAERPKGSFSTLEIQRTEQGDSAMYLCASSLGQGSYNEQFFGPGTRLTVL.

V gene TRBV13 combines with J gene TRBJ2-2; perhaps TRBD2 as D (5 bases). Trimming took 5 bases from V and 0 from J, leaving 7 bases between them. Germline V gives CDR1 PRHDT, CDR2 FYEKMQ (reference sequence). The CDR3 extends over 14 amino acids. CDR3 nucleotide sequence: TGTGCCAGCAGCCAGACTACGAACACCGGGGAGCTGTTTTTT. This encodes CASSQTTNTGELFF.

The CDR3 sequence: CASSRKDSIGAGYTF. Written as DNA, the CDR3 is TGTGCCAGCAGCCGAAAGGACAGTATCGGCGCTGGCTACACCTTC. This chain joins TRBV5-4 and TRBJ1-2, with D tentatively TRBD1 (6 bases). V lost 4 bases and J lost 7, with 20 bases in between. This CDR3 region has 15 residues. The germline CDR1 and CDR2 sequences are SGHNT and YYREEE (reference sequence).

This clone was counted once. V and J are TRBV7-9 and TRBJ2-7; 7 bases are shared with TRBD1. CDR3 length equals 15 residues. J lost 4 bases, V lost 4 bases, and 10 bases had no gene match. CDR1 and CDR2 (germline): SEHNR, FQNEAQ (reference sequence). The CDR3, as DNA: TGTGCCAGCAGCTACCAAGTTGGGACAGCTTACGAGCAGTACTTC. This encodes CASSYQVGTAYEQYF.

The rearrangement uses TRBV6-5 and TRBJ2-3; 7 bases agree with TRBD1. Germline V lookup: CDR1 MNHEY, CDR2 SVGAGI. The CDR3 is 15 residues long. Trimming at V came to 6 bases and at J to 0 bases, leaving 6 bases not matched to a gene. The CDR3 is CASSSWGQSTDTQYF. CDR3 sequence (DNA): TGTGCCAGCAGCTCATGGGGACAGAGCACAGATACGCAGTATTTT.